A selection of T cell receptor beta chains follows, all from one sample in a study of T cell repertoires in cytomegalovirus infection. TCRdb re-called the reads with MiXCR, one entry per CDR3 protein. The table includes some 200,000 distinct CDR3 sequences, roughly 19% detected once. Sample: PBMCs. These receptors were obtained from a human donor in good health (CMV status not recorded). Some clones in this sample may be carry-over from other donors' samples. Both conserved end residues are part of each CDR3. The D gene is left open where the match is weak. Clone size appears in some rows only: once, few, many, or a class for an expanded clone.

clone_size: once
v_call: TRBV6-6
j_call: TRBJ2-3
d_call: NA
cdr3_nt: TGTGCCAGCAGAACCGCATCGGATACGCAGTATTTT
cdr3_aa: CASRTASDTQYF

clone_size: many
v_call: TRBV7-2
j_call: TRBJ2-2
d_call: TRBD1
cdr3_nt: TGTGCCAGCAGCCGACAGGGATCGAACACCGGGGAGCTGTTTTTT
cdr3_aa: CASSRQGSNTGELFF

clone_size: NA
v_call: TRBV29-1
j_call: TRBJ2-7
d_call: NA
cdr3_nt: TGCAGCGTAAAAGCGGGTTCGGCCTACGAGCAGTACTTC
cdr3_aa: CSVKAGSAYEQYF

clone_size: many
v_call: TRBV7-2
j_call: TRBJ2-3
d_call: NA
cdr3_nt: TGTGCCAGCAGCCCTGGGGTGGGACGGACCACAGATACGCAGTATTTT
cdr3_aa: CASSPGVGRTTDTQYF

clone_size: NA
v_call: TRBV7-2
j_call: TRBJ2-7
d_call: NA
cdr3_nt: TGTGCCAGCAGCTCCGGACTGGACTACGAGCAGTACTTC
cdr3_aa: CASSSGLDYEQYF

clone_size: few
v_call: TRBV19
j_call: TRBJ2-4
d_call: NA
cdr3_nt: TGTGCCAGTAGTCCTTCAGGGGACTCTCACATTCAGTACTTC
cdr3_aa: CASSPSGDSHIQYF

clone_size: few
v_call: TRBV28
j_call: TRBJ1-1
d_call: NA
cdr3_nt: TGTGCCAGCAGTCCAACCGGGCCCAGGTCCAACACTGAAGCTTTCTTT
cdr3_aa: CASSPTGPRSNTEAFF

clone_size: few
v_call: TRBV11-3
j_call: TRBJ2-3
d_call: NA
cdr3_nt: TGTGCCAGCAGCTTAGATTATGGGGTAGGAACCACAGATACGCAGTATTTT
cdr3_aa: CASSLDYGVGTTDTQYF

clone_size: NA
v_call: TRBV12-3/TRBV12-4
j_call: TRBJ2-1
d_call: NA
cdr3_nt: TGTGCCAGCAGTCCAATGGGCAGGGGAAATGAGCAGTTCTTC
cdr3_aa: CASSPMGRGNEQFF

clone_size: many
v_call: TRBV7-6
j_call: TRBJ1-4
d_call: NA
cdr3_nt: TGTGCCAGCAGCTTACAGGCCCCCGGCAGTTATAATGAAAAACTGTTTTTT
cdr3_aa: CASSLQAPGSYNEKLFF

clone_size: few
v_call: TRBV12-3/TRBV12-4
j_call: TRBJ2-2
d_call: TRBD2
cdr3_nt: TGTGCCAGCAGTGGGACGACTAGCGGGGTAAACACCGGGGAGCTGTTTTTT
cdr3_aa: CASSGTTSGVNTGELFF

clone_size: NA
v_call: TRBV6-6
j_call: TRBJ2-3
d_call: NA
cdr3_nt: TGTGCCAGCAGTTACTCTCAGCAAGGGGAAATCACAGATACGCAGTATTTT
cdr3_aa: CASSYSQQGEITDTQYF

clone_size: many
v_call: TRBV7-6
j_call: TRBJ2-1
d_call: TRBD2
cdr3_nt: TGTGCCAGCAGCTTAGTGGGAGCGGGAGTAATAAATGAGCAGTTCTTC
cdr3_aa: CASSLVGAGVINEQFF

clone_size: many
v_call: TRBV7-2
j_call: TRBJ2-3
d_call: NA
cdr3_nt: TGTGCCAGCAGCCCACAGGGACCAGATACGCAGTATTTT
cdr3_aa: CASSPQGPDTQYF

clone_size: few
v_call: TRBV7-8
j_call: TRBJ1-1
d_call: NA
cdr3_nt: TGTGCCAGCACCTCCGGGACGGGGAACACTGAAGCTTTCTTT
cdr3_aa: CASTSGTGNTEAFF

clone_size: NA
v_call: TRBV2
j_call: TRBJ1-3
d_call: NA
cdr3_nt: TGTGCCAGCAAGAGGGAGCGCTCTGGAAACACCATATATTTT
cdr3_aa: CASKRERSGNTIYF

clone_size: NA
v_call: TRBV12-3/TRBV12-4
j_call: TRBJ1-1
d_call: TRBD1
cdr3_nt: TGTGCCAGCAGTCTGGACAGGATTCTTATGAACACTGAAGCTTTCTTT
cdr3_aa: CASSLDRILMNTEAFF

clone_size: few
v_call: TRBV28
j_call: TRBJ2-7
d_call: TRBD1
cdr3_nt: TGTGCCAGCAGTTCAGGGACAGGGCTCTCCTACGAGCAGTACTTC
cdr3_aa: CASSSGTGLSYEQYF

clone_size: few
v_call: TRBV28
j_call: TRBJ2-1
d_call: NA
cdr3_nt: TGTGCCAGCAGCTTAGGGCGGTGGGGGATCTCCTACAATGAGCAGTTCTTC
cdr3_aa: CASSLGRWGISYNEQFF

clone_size: few
v_call: TRBV29-1
j_call: TRBJ1-1
d_call: NA
cdr3_nt: TGCAGCGTTGAACAAGGTTTTAGCACTGAAGCTTTCTTT
cdr3_aa: CSVEQGFSTEAFF

clone_size: few
v_call: TRBV20-1
j_call: TRBJ1-4
d_call: NA
cdr3_nt: TGCAGTGCACCGGCCCGCGGGCGGAATGAAAAACTGTTTTTT
cdr3_aa: CSAPARGRNEKLFF

clone_size: many
v_call: TRBV7-8
j_call: TRBJ2-5
d_call: NA
cdr3_nt: TGTGCCAGCAGCTTGGCCGGGACACCAAAAAAAGGAGAGACCCAGTACTTC
cdr3_aa: CASSLAGTPKKGETQYF

clone_size: few
v_call: TRBV28
j_call: TRBJ2-5
d_call: TRBD2
cdr3_nt: TGTGCCAGCAGTTTTCGGGCTAGCGGGAGAACGGAGACCCAGTACTTC
cdr3_aa: CASSFRASGRTETQYF

clone_size: many
v_call: TRBV7-2
j_call: TRBJ2-5
d_call: NA
cdr3_nt: TGTGCCAGCAGCCCCCGTCTAGGGAGGGGGGAGACCCAGTACTTC
cdr3_aa: CASSPRLGRGETQYF

clone_size: many
v_call: TRBV15
j_call: TRBJ1-5
d_call: NA
cdr3_nt: TGTGCCACCGCCCGGGACAAGGGGTTGGGTCAGCCCCAGCATTTT
cdr3_aa: CATARDKGLGQPQHF

clone_size: NA
v_call: TRBV5-4
j_call: TRBJ2-6
d_call: NA
cdr3_nt: TGTGCCAGCAGCTTGGGATCCCCTGGGGCCAACGTCCTGACTTTC
cdr3_aa: CASSLGSPGANVLTF

clone_size: many
v_call: TRBV7-3
j_call: TRBJ2-7
d_call: NA
cdr3_nt: TGTGCCAGCAGCCCGAATGGGAGACATTGGGGACGATGGGGCTACGAGCAGTACTTC
cdr3_aa: CASSPNGRHWGRWGYEQYF

clone_size: NA
v_call: TRBV20-1
j_call: TRBJ1-2
d_call: NA
cdr3_nt: TGCAGTGTGGGGGCGGTCGTGGGCTACACCTTC
cdr3_aa: CSVGAVVGYTF